Below, 28 T cell receptor beta chains from the same sample are listed, as sequenced in a study of blood T cell repertoires in COVID-19. Repertoires were generated with immunoSEQ multiplex PCR, while TCRdb's copy carries only in-frame clones and drops some. The sample shows about 230,000 clones, around 80% of them seen only once. Sequenced material: peripheral blood. The receptors derive from a middle-aged man who had recovered from COVID-19.

CDR3 nucleotide sequence: TGCGCCAGCAGCTTCACTGTGGGAGGCTACGAGCAGTACTTC. Translating gives CASSFTVGGYEQYF. J is TRBJ2-7 and V is TRBV5-1, with D possibly matching TRBD2 (6 bases). The germline gives CDR1 SGHRS, CDR2 YFSETQ. The germline V and J ends were trimmed by 2 bases and 3 bases, with 12 bases remaining between them. This CDR3 spans 14 amino acids.

The gene calls are TRBV7-2 and TRBJ2-1; tentatively, D is TRBD2 (5 bases). V was pared by 3 bases and J by 10 bases, with 10 bases between. Germline CDR1 is SGHTA and CDR2 is FQGNSA. This CDR3 region has 12 residues. CDR3 in amino acids: CASSFAGREQFF. The CDR3 nucleotides read TGTGCCAGCAGCTTTGCGGGCAGGGAGCAGTTCTTC.

V usage is TRBV7-9 and J usage is TRBJ1-1; D call uncertain. V was cut by 1 base and J by 6 bases, with 9 bases left in between. The CDR3 totals 13 residues. The V gene's germline CDR1 is SEHNR and CDR2 FQNEAQ (reference sequence). CDR3 loop: CASSLGGFPEAFF. The CDR3 bases are TGTGCCAGCAGCTTAGGAGGTTTCCCTGAAGCTTTCTTT.

V gene TRBV6-5 combines with J gene TRBJ1-1; D remains ambiguous. Germline CDR1 MNHEY, CDR2 SVGAGI. With 2 bases removed from V and 2 bases from J, the gap between germline ends came to 9 bases. CDR3 length: 14 residues. The CDR3 sequence: CASSYGDLNTEAFF. DNA for the CDR3: TGTGCCAGCAGTTACGGAGATTTAAACACTGAAGCTTTCTTT.

This clone was picked up one time. This sequence joins TRBV7-9 and TRBJ2-5; D is undetermined. CDR1 is SEHNR and CDR2 is FQNEAQ in the germline V gene (reference sequence). CDR3 length: 13 residues. V was cut by 3 bases and J by 4 bases, with 9 bases left in between. In DNA, the CDR3 is TGTGCCAGCAGCTTGACATTGGGAGAGACCCAGTACTTC. Protein: CASSLTLGETQYF.

This rearrangement joins TRBV6-5 to TRBJ1-1; TRBD1 is a possible D gene (6 bases). Deletions cut 6 bases from V and 5 bases from J, with 16 bases between. The CDR3 has 14 amino acids. Looked up from germline, CDR1 is MNHEY and CDR2 is SVGAGI. CDR3 DNA: TGTGCCAGCAGCCCCGGCCTGGGGGCTACTGAAGCTTTCTTT. This codes for CASSPGLGATEAFF.

The chain uses TRBV28 and TRBJ2-2, with 7 bases aligning to TRBD1. Trimming at V came to 5 bases and at J to 1 base, leaving 7 bases not matched to a gene. The CDR3 is made up of 16 amino acids. Germline V gene sequence: CDR1 MDHEN, CDR2 SYDVKM. The CDR3 loop reads CASSGDSPRNTGELFF. The CDR3 DNA reads as TGTGCCAGCAGTGGGGACAGCCCGAGGAACACCGGGGAGCTGTTTTTT.

The V gene is TRBV5-1, the J gene TRBJ1-1, with a possible D match to TRBD1 (5 bases). The germline V gene encodes CDR1 SGHRS and CDR2 YFSETQ. The CDR3 covers 15 residues. The V end was cut by 4 bases, the J end by 5 bases, with 18 bases between. In nucleotides, the CDR3 is TGCGCCAGCAGCCTGCGGTCCAGGGCTGGGACTGAAGCTTTCTTT. It specifies CASSLRSRAGTEAFF.

To note about this clone: One end of the junction does not line up with germline, which may come from a read error. The rearrangement uses TRBV7-9 and TRBJ2-3; 11 bases fit TRBD2. The CDR3 totals 14 residues. The V gene's germline CDR1 is SEHNR and CDR2 FQNEAQ (reference sequence). CDR3 sequence: CASSIAGGPDTQYF. CDR3 sequence (DNA): TGTGCCAGCAGCATAGCGGGGGGGCCAGATACGCAGTATTTT.

This chain uses TRBV10-1 with TRBJ2-2; 8 nucleotides align to TRBD2. The J segment lost 3 bases and the V segment lost 2 bases, leaving 5 bases of the junction unmatched. Germline loops: CDR1 WNHNN, CDR2 SYGVQD (reference sequence). The CDR3 contains 16 residues. The CDR3 sequence: CASSENGLAYTGELFF. In DNA form, the CDR3 reads TGCGCCAGCAGTGAGAATGGACTAGCCTACACCGGGGAGCTGTTTTTT.

The chain employs TRBV5-1 and TRBJ1-1; 7 nucleotides align to TRBD1. The CDR3 sequence is 14 residues long. Germline CDR1 reads SGHRS; CDR2 reads YFSETQ. Germline trimming cut 4 bases from V and 1 base from J; bases unmatched to any gene: 4. CDR3 amino acids: CASSGGTANTEAFF. In DNA form, the CDR3 reads TGCGCCAGCAGCGGCGGGACAGCGAACACTGAAGCTTTCTTT.

This chain uses TRBV9 with TRBJ1-1; TRBD1 agrees at 7 bases. The V and J ends lost 4 bases and 1 base, in that order; junction bases with no gene match: 7. Germline CDR1 and CDR2: SGDLS and YYNGEE. The CDR3 extends over 15 amino acids. CDR3 DNA sequence: TGTGCCAGCAGCCCACGGGGACAGCCGAACACTGAAGCTTTCTTT. Its translation: CASSPRGQPNTEAFF.

The count of this clone is one. The rearrangement uses TRBV19 and TRBJ1-3, with a weak D call TRBD1 (6 bases). The germline V gene encodes CDR1 LNHDA and CDR2 SQIVND (reference sequence). V was shortened by 5 bases and J by 0 bases, with 11 bases between the two germline ends. CDR3 length equals 15 residues. The CDR3 DNA is TGTGCCAGTAGTGCTACCAGGGGCTCTGGAAACACCATATATTTT. The encoded protein is CASSATRGSGNTIYF.

The rearrangement uses TRBV7-8 and TRBJ2-6, with unresolved D. The CDR3 totals 13 residues. CDR1 and CDR2 (germline): SGHVS, FQNEAQ. Trimming cost V 9 bases and J 4 bases, with 10 bases left between them. CDR3 sequence: CASDSRGANVLTF. DNA for the CDR3: TGTGCCAGTGACTCTCGAGGGGCCAACGTCCTGACTTTC.

The rearrangement uses TRBV5-6 and TRBJ2-3; 10 nucleotides match TRBD2. Germline trimming cut 4 bases from V and 3 bases from J; bases unmatched to any gene: 8. Germline V gene data show CDR1 as SGHDT and CDR2 as YYEEEE. CDR3 length equals 16 residues. CDR3 sequence: CASSRVAGGYTDTQYF. CDR3 bases: TGTGCCAGCAGCAGGGTAGCGGGAGGTTATACAGATACGCAGTATTTT. Full variable domain (rest looked up from reference TRBV5-6 and TRBJ2-3): DAGVTQSPTHLIKTRGQQVTLRCSPKSGHDTVSWYQQALGQGPQFIFQYYEEEERQRGNFPDRFSGHQFPNYSSELNVNALLLGDSALYLCASSRVAGGYTDTQYFGPGTRLTVL.

The chain has TRBV3-1 (or the pseudogene TRBV3-2) and TRBJ2-1; no clear D. This CDR3 spans 12 amino acids. The germline V gene encodes CDR1 LGHDT and CDR2 YNNKEL (reference sequence). Trimming cost V 2 bases and J 6 bases, with 5 bases left between them. CDR3 sequence reads: CASSQLRNEQFF. In DNA, the CDR3 is TGTGCCAGCAGCCAACTCCGCAATGAGCAGTTCTTC.

This chain uses TRBV6-2 or TRBV6-3 with TRBJ2-7; unclear D gene. This CDR3 has 15 amino acids. V was clipped by 2 bases and J by 0 bases, with 11 bases between them. Germline-derived CDR1 and CDR2 are MNHEY and SVGEGT. CDR3 coding DNA: TGTGCCAGCAGTTACGGGTACTATCCCTCCTACGAGCAGTACTTC. As protein: CASSYGYYPSYEQYF.

This clone has just a few counts. V and J are TRBV27 and TRBJ1-5, with 8 bases aligning to TRBD1. The trim removed 1 base at V and 7 bases at J, leaving 15 bases unmatched. This CDR3 spans 18 amino acids. The germline CDR1 and CDR2 sequences are MNHEY and SMNVEV (reference sequence). The CDR3 protein is CASSLFPSQTGVVQPQHF. The CDR3 DNA reads TGTGCCAGCAGTTTATTCCCCTCCCAGACAGGGGTGGTGCAGCCCCAGCATTTT.

The chain employs TRBV3-1 (or the pseudogene TRBV3-2) and TRBJ1-2; 10 bases are a match to TRBD1. This CDR3 region has 14 residues. J gave up 7 bases and V 4 bases, and 6 bases lay outside the gene matches. Germline lookup yields CDR1 LGHDT and CDR2 YNNKEL (reference sequence). CDR3 sequence reads: CASSLRDRGSGYTF. For the CDR3, the DNA is TGTGCCAGCAGCCTGCGGGACAGGGGTAGTGGCTACACCTTC.

The chain combines TRBV19 with TRBJ2-1; 8 bases match TRBD2. Germline loops: CDR1 LNHDA, CDR2 SQIVND (reference sequence). The CDR3 is made up of 13 amino acids. V dropped 11 bases and J dropped 7; count of bases not matched to a gene: 10. The CDR3 is CAAGGLPLNEQFF. CDR3 bases: TGTGCCGCGGGGGGACTCCCCCTAAATGAGCAGTTCTTC.

CDR3 residues: CASSQGRVAGGFTEAFF. DNA for the CDR3: TGCGCCAGCAGCCAAGGGAGGGTAGCAGGGGGGTTCACTGAAGCTTTCTTT. The V gene is TRBV4-3, the J gene TRBJ1-1, with 7 bases aligning to TRBD1. This CDR3 contains 17 residues. In germline, CDR1 is LGHNA, CDR2 YSLEER. The J segment lost 4 bases and the V segment lost 1 base, leaving 12 bases of the junction unmatched.

CDR3 DNA: TGTGCCAGCAGCGGATCTCTAGCGGGAGGGCATGTAGATACGCAGTATTTT. Its protein is CASSGSLAGGHVDTQYF. V is TRBV5-6 and J is TRBJ2-3, with 12 bases lining up with TRBD2. Germline assignment: CDR1 SGHDT and CDR2 YYEEEE. The CDR3 is made up of 17 amino acids. J gave up 5 bases and V 4 bases, and 11 bases lay outside the gene matches.

In DNA form, the CDR3 reads TGTGCCAGCAGGGCGACTAGCGGGGGGGCCGAGCAGTACTTC. Protein: CASRATSGGAEQYF. The chain carries TRBV2 and TRBJ2-7; 14 positions agree with TRBD2. The ends lost 6 bases at V and 6 bases at J; junction bases unmatched: 4. This CDR3 has 14 residues. CDR1 is SNHLY, CDR2 FYNNEI, per germline.

CDR3 residues: CASSLAGAQLGNTIYF. The CDR3 nucleotides are TGCGCCAGCAGCTTGGCCGGAGCACAACTTGGAAACACCATATATTTT. The rearrangement joins TRBV5-1 to TRBJ1-3; no reliable D call. Germline assignment: CDR1 SGHRS and CDR2 YFSETQ. V lost 0 bases to trimming and J lost 3 bases, with 13 bases between them. CDR3 size: 16 residues.

The chain has TRBV30 and TRBJ1-2; 10 bases agree with TRBD1. Germline V gene data show CDR1 as GTSNPN and CDR2 as SVGIG (reference sequence). V shed 2 bases and J 4 bases; nucleotides not matched to a gene: 13. The CDR3 runs to 17 residues. The CDR3 DNA sequence: TGTGCCTGGAGTACCTTCGGACAGGGGGTTGAGCTCTATGGCTACACCTTC. This codes for CAWSTFGQGVELYGYTF.

V usage is TRBV7-9 and J usage is TRBJ2-7, with 11 bases that match TRBD2. The germline V gene encodes CDR1 SEHNR and CDR2 FQNEAQ (reference sequence). This CDR3 region has 12 residues. Unmatched junction bases numbered 5, after V lost 5 bases and J lost 11 bases. DNA of the CDR3: TGTGCCAGCAGCCATACTAGCGGGGGAAAGTACTTC. It encodes CASSHTSGGKYF.

This chain joins TRBV19 and TRBJ2-7; possible D gene TRBD2, 6 bases. The CDR3 covers 15 residues. Germline-derived CDR1 and CDR2 are LNHDA and SQIVND (reference sequence). V shed 3 bases and J shed 4 bases, with 16 bases lying between them. This CDR3 reads CASSMFLGGTYEQYF. The CDR3 DNA is TGTGCCAGTAGTATGTTCTTGGGGGGTACTTACGAGCAGTACTTC.

The CDR3 spells CASSKGTGNQPQHF. In nucleotides, the CDR3 is TGTGCCAGCAGCAAGGGGACAGGGAATCAGCCCCAGCATTTT. The rearrangement links TRBV27 to TRBJ1-5, with TRBD1 identical over 9 bases. V lost 6 bases to trimming and J lost 4 bases; unmatched junction nucleotides: 4. This CDR3 has 14 residues. The germline V gene has CDR1 MNHEY and CDR2 SMNVEV (reference sequence).